Below are 22 T cell receptor beta chains sequenced from a single sample in a study of blood T cell repertoires in COVID-19. Only in-frame clones appear in the TCRdb table, and some are missing; sequencing was by immunoSEQ multiplex PCR. The sample has roughly 500,000 clones; less than 90% are singletons. Sequences were obtained from PBMCs or T cells enriched from blood (not recorded which). The receptors were gathered from an older woman who had recovered from COVID-19.

The V call is TRBV6-5, the J call TRBJ1-1; D gene uncertain. The CDR3 covers 15 residues. With 2 bases removed from V and 0 bases from J, the gap between germline ends came to 10 bases. CDR1 and CDR2 (germline): MNHEY, SVGAGI. CDR3 region: CASSYEALMNTEAFF. For the CDR3, the DNA is TGTGCCAGCAGTTACGAAGCCTTAATGAACACTGAAGCTTTCTTT.

This chain links TRBV10-2 with TRBJ2-1; TRBD2 matches at 8 bases. The ends lost 1 base at V and 9 bases at J; junction bases unmatched: 8. The CDR3 is 15 amino acids. Germline V gives CDR1 WSHSY, CDR2 SAAADI. The CDR3 sequence is CASSEYRGGHGEQFF. The DNA for the CDR3 is TGCGCCAGCAGTGAGTACCGGGGGGGCCACGGTGAGCAGTTCTTC.

The CDR3 reads CASRGWVLVGELFF. In nucleotides, the CDR3 is TGTGCCAGCAGGGGCTGGGTTTTGGTCGGGGAGCTGTTTTTT. V usage is TRBV28 and J usage is TRBJ2-2; D is uncertain. In germline, CDR1 is MDHEN, CDR2 SYDVKM. The CDR3 covers 14 residues. Trimming shortened V by 6 bases and J by 7 bases, and 15 bases separated the two germline ends.

The chain uses TRBV19 and TRBJ1-3, with D uncertain. CDR3 length: 14 amino acids. CDR1 is LNHDA, CDR2 SQIVND, per germline (reference sequence). Trimming took off 7 bases at V and 1 base at J, with 11 bases between the two ends. The CDR3 sequence: CASTPGYSGNTIYF. The CDR3, as DNA: TGTGCCAGTACCCCAGGCTATTCTGGAAACACCATATATTTT.

V and J are TRBV15 and TRBJ2-7, with 11 bases that match TRBD2. The CDR3 has 16 amino acids. V trimming: 3 bases; J trimming: 1 base; junction bases outside the gene matches: 5. Germline loops: CDR1 LNHNV, CDR2 YYDKDF (reference sequence). For the CDR3, the DNA is TGTGCCACCAGCAGCTCTACTAGCGGGGGTTCCTACGAGCAGTACGTC. Its translation: CATSSSTSGGSYEQYV.

The chain combines TRBV25-1 with TRBJ2-2; a weak D match, TRBD2 (5 bases). The CDR3 spans 13 residues. V gave up 3 bases and J gave up 6 bases, with 8 bases separating them. CDR1 is MGHDK and CDR2 is SYGVNS in the germline V gene. The CDR3 reads CASSDVGAGELFF. The DNA for the CDR3 is TGTGCCAGCAGTGATGTCGGGGCCGGGGAGCTGTTTTTT.

This chain links TRBV5-1 with TRBJ1-4, with 9 nucleotides matching TRBD1. Germline CDR1 reads SGHRS; CDR2 reads YFSETQ. Trimming removed 4 bases from V and 5 bases from J; junction bases left unmatched: 3. The CDR3 runs 14 residues. This CDR3 is CASSHGTGNEKLFF. CDR3 in DNA: TGCGCCAGCAGCCACGGGACAGGGAATGAAAAACTGTTTTTT.

The chain combines TRBV5-1 with TRBJ1-1; tentative D call: TRBD1 (6 bases). The germline V gene has CDR1 SGHRS and CDR2 YFSETQ. Trimming stripped 5 bases from V and 1 base from J, with 15 bases between. This CDR3 has 15 residues. CDR3 residues: CASRILPGQNTEAFF. The DNA of the CDR3 is TGCGCCAGCAGAATTTTACCGGGACAGAACACTGAAGCTTTCTTT.

This clone was seen a few times. The rearrangement joins TRBV7-9 to TRBJ1-2; TRBD1 aligns across 9 bases. The CDR3 contains 17 residues. Germline values: CDR1 SEHNR, CDR2 FQNEAQ (reference sequence). V was clipped by 1 base and J by 5 bases; unmatched bases: 11. CDR3 sequence: CASSLGGTGISRYGYTF. DNA of the CDR3: TGTGCCAGCAGCTTAGGAGGGACAGGGATTTCTAGGTATGGCTACACCTTC.

The rearrangement links TRBV4-1 to TRBJ2-5, with D unclear. The V end was cut by 8 bases, the J end by 3 bases, with 13 bases between. CDR1 MGHRA and CDR2 YSYEKL come from the germline V gene. The CDR3 runs 13 residues. The CDR3 protein is CASRKVAEETQYF. DNA for the CDR3: TGCGCCAGCCGGAAAGTAGCCGAAGAGACCCAGTACTTC.

This sequence joins TRBV29-1 and TRBJ1-5; D perhaps matches TRBD1 (5 bases). This CDR3 is built from 13 residues. Germline V gene lookup returns CDR1 SQVTM and CDR2 ANQGSEA. Trimming shortened V by 3 bases and J by 5 bases, and 11 bases separated the two germline ends. The CDR3: CSVEIGADQPQHF. In nucleotides, the CDR3 is TGCAGCGTTGAGATTGGGGCGGATCAGCCCCAGCATTTT.

V and J are TRBV6-5 and TRBJ1-2; D remains unclear. Trimming took 3 bases from V and 4 from J, leaving 12 bases between them. The germline gives CDR1 MNHEY, CDR2 SVGAGI. The CDR3 extends over 14 amino acids. CDR3 sequence reads: CASSYSGTSYGYTF. The CDR3 DNA reads as TGTGCCAGCAGTTATTCGGGAACCAGCTATGGCTACACCTTC.

This chain connects TRBV4-2 to TRBJ1-2, with D possibly being TRBD1 (5 bases). Trimming cost V 0 bases and J 4 bases, with 12 bases left between them. The CDR3 has 15 amino acids. Germline values: CDR1 LGHNA, CDR2 YNFKEQ. CDR3 region: CASSQDQGALYGYTF. CDR3 in DNA: TGTGCCAGCAGCCAAGATCAGGGCGCACTCTATGGCTACACCTTC.

The chain employs TRBV9 and TRBJ2-4; 7 positions match TRBD2. Germline loops: CDR1 SGDLS, CDR2 YYNGEE. The junction had 5 bases not matched to a gene; V was cut back by 2 bases and J by 0 bases. The CDR3 has 16 residues. CDR3 in amino acids: CASSVGLAEAKNIQYF. In DNA, the CDR3 is TGTGCCAGCAGCGTCGGGCTAGCGGAAGCCAAAAACATTCAGTACTTC. The full variable domain, with the rest looked up from reference TRBV9 and TRBJ2-4, is DSGVTQTPKHLITATGQRVTLRCSPRSGDLSVYWYQQSLDQGLQFLIQYYNGEERAKGNILERFSAQQFPDLHSELNLSSLELGDSALYFCASSVGLAEAKNIQYFGAGTRLSVL.

This clone was recorded once. The chain couples TRBV6-5 to TRBJ2-6, with D hard to call. The CDR3 extends over 14 amino acids. Germline values: CDR1 MNHEY, CDR2 SVGAGI. V was clipped by 6 bases and J by 12 bases, with 18 bases between them. The CDR3 is CASSYLGVTTVLTF. DNA of the CDR3: TGTGCCAGCAGCTACCTGGGTGTCACTACCGTCCTGACTTTC.

The chain combines TRBV9 with TRBJ1-3, with TRBD1 matching over 7 bases. Germline loops: CDR1 SGDLS, CDR2 YYNGEE. With V trimmed by 3 bases and J by 4 bases, 1 base remained unmatched. The CDR3 totals 13 residues. CDR3 protein: CASSGDRGNTIYF. The CDR3 bases are TGTGCCAGCAGCGGGGACAGAGGAAACACCATATATTTT.

The V gene is TRBV19, the J gene TRBJ1-6; 10 bases align to TRBD1. CDR1 and CDR2 from the germline V gene are LNHDA and SQIVND (reference sequence). Germline trimming cut 5 bases from V and 9 bases from J; bases unmatched to any gene: 7. The CDR3 totals 15 residues. The CDR3 reads CASSLRQGASSPLHF. CDR3 DNA: TGTGCCAGTAGTTTAAGACAGGGGGCGAGTTCACCCCTCCACTTT.

This chain connects TRBV7-6 to TRBJ2-1, with D possibly being TRBD2 (6 bases). V lost 2 bases to trimming and J lost 0 bases, with 8 bases between them. Germline lookup yields CDR1 SGHVS and CDR2 FNYEAQ. This CDR3 comprises 15 residues. The CDR3 sequence is CASSLKGGSYNEQFF. The CDR3 bases are TGTGCCAGCAGCTTAAAGGGAGGCTCCTACAATGAGCAGTTCTTC. Full variable domain (outside the CDR3, taken from reference TRBV7-6 and TRBJ2-1): GAGVSQSPRYKVTKRGQDVALRCDPISGHVSLYWYRQALGQGPEFLTYFNYEAQQDKSGLPNDRFSAERPEGSISTLTIQRTEQRDSAMYRCASSLKGGSYNEQFFGPGTRLTVL.

V usage is TRBV6-5 and J usage is TRBJ1-3; 8 bases agree with TRBD1. Germline CDR1 and CDR2: MNHEY and SVGAGI. The CDR3 runs to 15 residues. Trimming removed 6 bases from V and 0 bases from J; junction bases left unmatched: 4. CDR3 nucleotides: TGTGCCAGCAGCCGGGACAGGATCTCTGGAAACACCATATATTTT. Protein: CASSRDRISGNTIYF.

A word on this clone: This specimen includes other DNA sequences encoding the same CDR3. The gene calls are TRBV12-3 or TRBV12-4 and TRBJ1-1, with D possibly matching TRBD1 (6 bases). The CDR3 spans 13 residues. The V end lost 6 bases, the J end lost 1 base, and 9 bases lay between the germline ends. The CDR3, as DNA: TGTGCCAGCAGCCCGACAGGGAACACTGAAGCTTTCTTT. Protein sequence: CASSPTGNTEAFF.

This chain uses TRBV10-3 with TRBJ2-2; TRBD1 might be the D (6 bases). The CDR3 runs to 14 residues. V dropped 10 bases and J dropped 1 base, with 13 bases sitting between them. From germline, CDR1 is ENHRY and CDR2 SYGVKD. CDR3 nucleotide sequence: TGTGCCACTTCGGACAGAGAGAACACCGGGGAGCTGTTTTTT. Translation: CATSDRENTGELFF.

The rearrangement joins TRBV5-1 to TRBJ1-6; 9 positions match TRBD1. V lost 7 bases, J lost 7 bases, and 6 bases stayed unmatched. This CDR3 contains 14 residues. Per germline, CDR1 SGHRS and CDR2 YFSETQ. DNA of the CDR3: TGCGCCAGCGCCCGGGACAGGGAGAATTCACCCCTCCACTTT. This encodes CASARDRENSPLHF.